This TCR beta chain appears in the sequencing data of a study of cytomegalovirus exposure and HLA in healthy donors. Overall study findings and caveats: Within a later analysis, the majority of CMV-associated TCR beta chains appeared HLA-restricted.

For this clone: Its antigen is as yet unknown.

Both 60 Vbeta primers and 13 Jbeta primers went into the PCR. The data were produced by immunoSEQ multiplex PCR, yet TCRdb's version contains in-frame clones alone and is incomplete. In the table there are 120,000 or so clones, nearly 80% of which are singletons. The CDR3 has 12 residues. Germline values: CDR1 MDHEN, CDR2 SYDVKM. Sequencing was done on a sample of PBMCs. The chain carries TRBV28 and TRBJ2-5; D ambiguous. Matching the DNA end better, TRBJ2-7 makes the J call doubtful. This TCR derives from a woman aged 25 to 45 in good health and CMV-seronegative. The CDR3 reads CASSLYSYEQYF. The CDR3 DNA is TGTGCCAGCAGTTTATACTCCTACGAGCAGTACTTC.